This T cell receptor beta chain was recovered during a study of identical twins. The CDR3 has 14 amino acids. Germline CDR1 reads SGHDT; CDR2 reads YYEEEE. V gave up 4 bases and J gave up 2 bases, with 10 bases separating them. Overall study findings and caveats: Invariant MAIT and iNKT cells may have partly biased zero-insertion analyses. Cross-sectional statistics underpinned the conclusions; the same donors were not followed. Shared out-of-frame alpha sequences (those common to twins) showed excess low generation probability.

Many counts were recorded for this clonotype. The antigen is not known. TCRdb processed the 5' RACE reads anew with MiXCR; each CDR3 protein has one entry. Seen here are 300,000 to 400,000 distinct CDR3 sequences, 7% to 9.5% observed once, and the top ten hold about 8.1%. The chain uses TRBV5-6 and TRBJ1-5; D not resolved. Sequencing was performed on naive T cells sorted from blood. The source of this sequence is a woman aged 50 to 60 in good health. CDR3 amino acids: CASSPGGGNQPQHF. The CDR3 DNA follows: TGTGCCAGCAGCCCGGGTGGCGGCAATCAGCCCCAGCATTTT.